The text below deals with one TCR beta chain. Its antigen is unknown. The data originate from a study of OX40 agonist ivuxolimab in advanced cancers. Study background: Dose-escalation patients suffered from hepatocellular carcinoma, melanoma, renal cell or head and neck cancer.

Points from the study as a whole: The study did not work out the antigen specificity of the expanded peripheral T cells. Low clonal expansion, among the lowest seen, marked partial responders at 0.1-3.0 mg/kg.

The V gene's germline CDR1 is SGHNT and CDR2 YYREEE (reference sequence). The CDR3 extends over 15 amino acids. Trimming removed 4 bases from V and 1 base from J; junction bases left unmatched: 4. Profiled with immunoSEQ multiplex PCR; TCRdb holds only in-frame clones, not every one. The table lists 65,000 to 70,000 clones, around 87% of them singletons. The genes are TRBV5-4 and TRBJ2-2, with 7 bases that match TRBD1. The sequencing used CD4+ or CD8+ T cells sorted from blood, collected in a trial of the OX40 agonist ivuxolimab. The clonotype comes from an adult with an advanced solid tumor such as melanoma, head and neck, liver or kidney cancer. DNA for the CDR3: TGTGCCAGCAGCCTCCAGGGGGTGAACACCGGGGAGCTGTTTTTT. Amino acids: CASSLQGVNTGELFF.